The present entry profiles one TCR beta chain with its context. Its antigen is still unknown. TCRdb keeps only in-frame clones here, not all; method: immunoSEQ multiplex PCR. The data hold 90,000 to 120,000 clones, with roughly 86% observed a single time. This specimen comes from a study of T cell responses to AZD1222 COVID-19 vaccine. Study in general: Second-dose intervals near 4 or 12 weeks were combined. Study outcomes and limitations: In a largely white British group with more females than males, clonal diversity was possibly underestimated.

CDR3 size: 16 residues. V shed 5 bases and J shed 9 bases, with 26 bases lying between them. Germline V gene lookup returns CDR1 MNHEY and CDR2 SMNVEV (reference sequence). V and J are TRBV27 and TRBJ2-7, with D uncertain. Source: peripheral blood, taken on day 0 of AZD1222 vaccination. This clonotype was sampled from an adult in good health. The CDR3 region has the DNA TGTGCCAGCAGTGCCATACTTGGGCCAATAAATGAAGGGCAGTACTTC. Its translation is CASSAILGPINEGQYF.